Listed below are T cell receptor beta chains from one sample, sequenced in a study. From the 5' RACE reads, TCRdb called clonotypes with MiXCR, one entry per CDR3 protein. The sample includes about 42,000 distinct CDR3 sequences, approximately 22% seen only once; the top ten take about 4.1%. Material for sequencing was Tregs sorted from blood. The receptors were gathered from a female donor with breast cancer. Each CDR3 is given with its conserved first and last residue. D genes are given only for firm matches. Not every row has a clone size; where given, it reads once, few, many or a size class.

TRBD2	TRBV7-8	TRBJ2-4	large	CASSIVAGGLAGASKNIQYF	TGTGCCAGCAGCATAGTAGCAGGGGGACTAGCGGGAGCGTCCAAAAACATTCAGTACTTC
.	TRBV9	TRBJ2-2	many	CASSLTGNTGELFF	TGTGCCAGCAGCCTTACTGGGAACACCGGGGAGCTGTTTTTT
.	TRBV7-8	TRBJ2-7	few	CASSSTEFTYEQYF	TGTGCCAGCAGCTCGACAGAGTTTACCTACGAGCAGTACTTC
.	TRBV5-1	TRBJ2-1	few	CASSLEISYNEQFF	TGCGCCAGCAGCCTGGAGATCTCCTACAATGAGCAGTTCTTC
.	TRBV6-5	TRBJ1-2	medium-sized	CASSLVAFGGYTF	TGTGCCAGCAGCCTGGTCGCGTTTGGTGGCTACACCTTC
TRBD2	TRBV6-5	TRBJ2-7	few	CASRRLAGGLDEQYF	TGTGCCAGCAGACGACTAGCGGGGGGGCTCGACGAGCAGTACTTC
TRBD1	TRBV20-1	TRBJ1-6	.	CSARAGQGISPLHF	TGCAGTGCTAGAGCCGGACAGGGTATTTCACCCCTCCACTTT
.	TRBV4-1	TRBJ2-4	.	CASSYGLQENIQYF	TGCGCCAGCAGCTACGGACTGCAGGAGAACATTCAGTACTTC
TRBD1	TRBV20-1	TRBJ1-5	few	CSVAGTGELDSNQPQHF	TGCAGTGTGGCCGGGACAGGAGAGCTTGATAGCAATCAGCCCCAGCATTTT
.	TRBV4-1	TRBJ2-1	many	CASSQVGGEPYNEQFF	TGCGCCAGCAGCCAAGTTGGTGGTGAACCCTACAATGAGCAGTTCTTC
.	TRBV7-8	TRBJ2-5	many	CASSTFQETQYF	TGTGCCAGCAGCACCTTCCAAGAGACCCAGTACTTC
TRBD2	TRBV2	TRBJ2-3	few	CASTLLAGGTDTQYF	TGTGCCAGCACCTTACTAGCGGGAGGCACAGATACGCAGTATTTT
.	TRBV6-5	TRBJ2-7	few	CASSYGQGGTYEQYF	TGTGCCAGCAGTTACGGCCAGGGGGGAACCTACGAGCAGTACTTC
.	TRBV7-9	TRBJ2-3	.	CASSSLGGGTDTQYF	TGTGCCAGCAGCTCCCTTGGGGGAGGTACAGATACGCAGTATTTT
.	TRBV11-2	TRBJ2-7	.	CASSLANPGWGSYEQYF	TGTGCCAGCAGCTTAGCCAACCCGGGTTGGGGCAGCTACGAGCAGTACTTC
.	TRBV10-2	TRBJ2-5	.	CASSMSVQRLGTQYF	TGCGCCAGCAGTATGTCGGTCCAAAGGCTCGGGACCCAGTACTTC
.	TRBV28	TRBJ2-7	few	CASSFGPSASYEQYF	TGTGCCAGCAGTTTTGGACCGAGTGCGTCCTACGAGCAGTACTTC
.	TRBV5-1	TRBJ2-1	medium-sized	CASSLHSARESEQFF	TGCGCCAGCAGCTTACACAGCGCCAGGGAGTCTGAGCAGTTCTTC
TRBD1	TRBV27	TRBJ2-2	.	CASSQYRGVGGELFF	TGTGCCAGCAGCCAATACAGGGGAGTAGGCGGGGAGCTGTTTTTT
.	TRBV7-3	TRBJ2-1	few	CASSMGVSEQFF	TGTGCCAGCAGCATGGGAGTAAGTGAGCAGTTCTTC
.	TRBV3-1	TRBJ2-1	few	CASSQVGRVISGYNEQFF	TGTGCCAGCAGCCAAGTGGGCAGGGTTATAAGTGGTTACAATGAGCAGTTCTTC
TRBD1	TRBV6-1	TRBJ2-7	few	CASSGDRSSYEQYF	TGTGCCAGCAGCGGGGACAGAAGCTCCTACGAGCAGTACTTC
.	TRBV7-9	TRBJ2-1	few	CASSLPLNNEQFF	TGTGCCAGCAGCTTACCCCTAAACAATGAGCAGTTCTTC
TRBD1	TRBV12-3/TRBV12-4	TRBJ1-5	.	CASSLDRGGQPQHF	TGTGCCAGCAGTTTAGACAGGGGAGGCCAGCCCCAGCATTTT
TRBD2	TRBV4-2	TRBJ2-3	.	CASSQEGLAGVTDTQYF	TGTGCCAGCAGCCAAGAGGGATTAGCGGGAGTAACAGATACGCAGTATTTT
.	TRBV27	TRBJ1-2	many	CASRGSGRDYGYTF	TGTGCCAGCAGGGGGTCGGGACGGGACTATGGCTACACCTTC
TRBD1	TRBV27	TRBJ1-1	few	CASSIQGPPEAFF	TGTGCCAGCAGTATACAGGGGCCGCCTGAAGCTTTCTTT
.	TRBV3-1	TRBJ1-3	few	CASSPRAGAGNTIYF	TGTGCCAGCAGCCCGCGTGCGGGCGCTGGAAACACCATATATTTT
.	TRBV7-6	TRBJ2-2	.	CASSSRGGITGELFF	TGTGCCAGCAGCTCCCGTGGTGGGATCACCGGGGAGCTGTTTTTT
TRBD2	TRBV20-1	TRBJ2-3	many	CSAKLPSGSLDTQYF	TGCAGTGCTAAATTGCCTAGCGGGAGTCTTGATACGCAGTATTTT